The source of this T cell receptor (beta chain) is a study of blood T cell repertoires in COVID-19. Study in general: Sites in the United States, Italy and Spain provided acute and convalescent COVID-19 samples. Sources were T cells, B-cell-depleted T cells, or PBMCs; the material itself was cDNA or gDNA.

With 5 bases removed from V and 5 bases from J, the gap between germline ends came to 18 bases. The CDR3 has 15 residues. Germline V CDR1 and CDR2: MDHEN, SYDVKM. Clones were sequenced by immunoSEQ multiplex PCR, and TCRdb holds only the in-frame ones, with some missing. This table holds about 140,000 clones, 85% to 90% found once. The source of this sequence is a woman aged 55 to 70 with acute or convalescent COVID-19. The rearrangement joins TRBV28 to TRBJ1-1; possibly TRBD1 for D (5 bases). Sequenced sample: peripheral blood. The DNA of the CDR3 is TGTGCCAGCAGTGTCAACCAGGGCCGAGGAACTGAAGCTTTCTTT. Translation: CASSVNQGRGTEAFF. Complete variable domain (other parts from reference TRBV28 and TRBJ1-1): DVKVTQSSRYLVKRTGEKVFLECVQDMDHENMFWYRQDPGLGLRLIYFSYDVKMKEKGDIPEGYSVSREKKERFSLILESASTNQTSMYLCASSVNQGRGTEAFFGQGTRLTVV.